There are a few counts of the clone carrying this T cell receptor beta chain. The source of the sample is a study of early T cells in non-severe SARS-CoV-2 infection. From the 5' RACE reads, TCRdb called clonotypes with MiXCR, one entry per CDR3 protein. The sample lists 85,000 to 100,000 distinct CDR3 sequences; roughly 17% were seen once. V lost 6 bases, J lost 6 bases, and 8 bases lay in between. In germline, CDR1 is MDHEN, CDR2 SYDVKM. The length of the CDR3 is 11 residues. The receptor was isolated from an adult who was a healthcare worker with PCR-confirmed SARS-CoV-2 infection or an uninfected control (not recorded which). The V and J genes are TRBV28 and TRBJ1-1; D is undetermined. The material sequenced was whole blood, taken at baseline. CDR3 amino acids: CASSIRPEAFF. DNA of the CDR3: TGTGCCAGCAGCATCCGCCCTGAAGCTTTCTTT.